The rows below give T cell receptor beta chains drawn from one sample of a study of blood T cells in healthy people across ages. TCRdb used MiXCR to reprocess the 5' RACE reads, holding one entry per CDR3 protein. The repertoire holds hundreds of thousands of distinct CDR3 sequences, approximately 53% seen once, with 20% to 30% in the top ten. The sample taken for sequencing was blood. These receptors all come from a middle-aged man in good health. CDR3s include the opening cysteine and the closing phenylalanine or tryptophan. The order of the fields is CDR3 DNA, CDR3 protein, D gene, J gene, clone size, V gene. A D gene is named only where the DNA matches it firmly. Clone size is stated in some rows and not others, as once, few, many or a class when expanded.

CDR3 DNA: TGTGCCATCAGGACAGGGGGCTCGGAGACAGATACGCAGTATTTT; CDR3 protein: CAIRTGGSETDTQYF; D gene: TRBD1; J gene: TRBJ2-3; clone size: NA; V gene: TRBV10-3
CDR3 DNA: TGCGCCAGCAGCGATGGGACTTCCGGGGGGGATACGCAGTATTTT; CDR3 protein: CASSDGTSGGDTQYF; D gene: TRBD2; J gene: TRBJ2-3; clone size: NA; V gene: TRBV4-3
CDR3 DNA: TGCAATGCTAGGGGACAGGGGGGGGAGACCCAGTACTTC; CDR3 protein: CNARGQGGETQYF; D gene: TRBD1; J gene: TRBJ2-5; clone size: NA; V gene: TRBV20-1
CDR3 DNA: TGCAGCTCGAACGGGAGGAGGCGCGCCTACAATGAGCAGTTCTTC; CDR3 protein: CSSNGRRRAYNEQFF; D gene: TRBD2; J gene: TRBJ2-1; clone size: NA; V gene: TRBV29-1
CDR3 DNA: TGCGCCAGCAGCCAAAACGGACGGGACCAAGAGACCCAGTACTTC; CDR3 protein: CASSQNGRDQETQYF; D gene: NA; J gene: TRBJ2-5; clone size: NA; V gene: TRBV4-3
CDR3 DNA: TGCAGCGTTGATGGGGAGTCTAGCTACGAGCAGTACTTC; CDR3 protein: CSVDGESSYEQYF; D gene: NA; J gene: TRBJ2-7; clone size: NA; V gene: TRBV29-1
CDR3 DNA: TGTGCCAGCAGTTTAGCGGGGACAGGGTCCAATGAGCAGTTCTTC; CDR3 protein: CASSLAGTGSNEQFF; D gene: TRBD1; J gene: TRBJ2-1; clone size: once; V gene: TRBV12-3/TRBV12-4
CDR3 DNA: TGTGCCAGCAGCCAAGGTCGATCCCGCAATCAGCCCCAGCATTTT; CDR3 protein: CASSQGRSRNQPQHF; D gene: NA; J gene: TRBJ1-5; clone size: few; V gene: TRBV3-1
CDR3 DNA: TGCGCCAGCAGCTTGGCCGGGACAGGGGACCTAGAAGCTTTCTTT; CDR3 protein: CASSLAGTGDLEAFF; D gene: TRBD1; J gene: TRBJ1-1; clone size: once; V gene: TRBV5-1
CDR3 DNA: TGTGCCAGCAGTTACTCGGGAAGATCGACAGGGTATGGATGGCAGTTCTTC; CDR3 protein: CASSYSGRSTGYGWQFF; D gene: TRBD1; J gene: TRBJ2-1; clone size: NA; V gene: TRBV6-5
CDR3 DNA: TGCAGTGCTCCGTCGGGGGGACAGGGGGTTTCACCCCTCCACTTT; CDR3 protein: CSAPSGGQGVSPLHF; D gene: TRBD1; J gene: TRBJ1-6; clone size: few; V gene: TRBV20-1
CDR3 DNA: TGTGCCAGCAGCCCCAGTAAGGGGGCGGCAGATACGCAGTATTTT; CDR3 protein: CASSPSKGAADTQYF; D gene: TRBD1; J gene: TRBJ2-3; clone size: NA; V gene: TRBV4-2
CDR3 DNA: TGCGCCAGCAGCCTCGACAGGGTTAGCACAGATACGCAGTATTTT; CDR3 protein: CASSLDRVSTDTQYF; D gene: TRBD1; J gene: TRBJ2-3; clone size: NA; V gene: TRBV4-3
CDR3 DNA: TGCGCCAGCAGCCCGGGACTAGCGGGCTCAGAAGAGACCCAGTACTTC; CDR3 protein: CASSPGLAGSEETQYF; D gene: TRBD2; J gene: TRBJ2-5; clone size: few; V gene: TRBV5-1
CDR3 DNA: TGTGCCAGCAGCCAAGGCAGGGGCGCTTCTGGGGCCAACGTCCTGACTTTC; CDR3 protein: CASSQGRGASGANVLTF; D gene: NA; J gene: TRBJ2-6; clone size: NA; V gene: TRBV3-1
CDR3 DNA: TGTGCCAGCAGCGAAAACGGGGGCAACGAGCAGTTCTTC; CDR3 protein: CASSENGGNEQFF; D gene: NA; J gene: TRBJ2-1; clone size: few; V gene: TRBV6-2/TRBV6-3
CDR3 DNA: TGCAGTGCTCTCCGGACTAGCGGGAGGTACGAGCAGTACTTC; CDR3 protein: CSALRTSGRYEQYF; D gene: TRBD2; J gene: TRBJ2-7; clone size: NA; V gene: TRBV20-1
CDR3 DNA: TGTGCCAGCAGTTTATTCAGGGCCAGCCATCCTAACAATGAGCAGTTCTTC; CDR3 protein: CASSLFRASHPNNEQFF; D gene: NA; J gene: TRBJ2-1; clone size: NA; V gene: TRBV28
CDR3 DNA: TGCGCCAGCAGCTTGGGCTGGGGCTTGGGCACAGATACGCAGTATTTT; CDR3 protein: CASSLGWGLGTDTQYF; D gene: NA; J gene: TRBJ2-3; clone size: NA; V gene: TRBV5-1
CDR3 DNA: TGCAGTGCTAGAGTCGGACGGAGCTATAATCAGCCCCAGCATTTT; CDR3 protein: CSARVGRSYNQPQHF; D gene: NA; J gene: TRBJ1-5; clone size: NA; V gene: TRBV20-1
CDR3 DNA: TGTGCCAGCAGCTCTCGGACAGGGAGTCCCCACGAGCAGTACTTC; CDR3 protein: CASSSRTGSPHEQYF; D gene: TRBD1; J gene: TRBJ2-7; clone size: NA; V gene: TRBV7-2
CDR3 DNA: TGTGCCAGCAGCCTGTTTACCGATAGCGGGAGGGCCCCTCACGAGCAGTACTTC; CDR3 protein: CASSLFTDSGRAPHEQYF; D gene: TRBD2; J gene: TRBJ2-7; clone size: many; V gene: TRBV4-2
CDR3 DNA: TGTGCCAGCAGCGGGGACGGGTGGTACACTGAAGCTTTCTTT; CDR3 protein: CASSGDGWYTEAFF; D gene: NA; J gene: TRBJ1-1; clone size: NA; V gene: TRBV7-9
CDR3 DNA: TGTGCCAGCAGTGACAGGGCCCACTATGGCTACACCTTC; CDR3 protein: CASSDRAHYGYTF; D gene: NA; J gene: TRBJ1-2; clone size: NA; V gene: TRBV25-1
CDR3 DNA: TGTGCCAGCAGCGTAGTTGGGCGCCGGGGTCAAGAGACCCAGTACTTC; CDR3 protein: CASSVVGRRGQETQYF; D gene: NA; J gene: TRBJ2-5; clone size: NA; V gene: TRBV9
CDR3 DNA: TGTGCCAGCAGCTTCACTCAGGGGTACGAGCAGTACTTC; CDR3 protein: CASSFTQGYEQYF; D gene: NA; J gene: TRBJ2-7; clone size: few; V gene: TRBV7-9
CDR3 DNA: TGTGCCAGCAGCCAAGCAGGGGTCCAAGAGACCCAGTACTTC; CDR3 protein: CASSQAGVQETQYF; D gene: NA; J gene: TRBJ2-5; clone size: NA; V gene: TRBV4-2
CDR3 DNA: TGCGCCAGCACTGGGGGGACAGGGGTTTACGAGCAGTACTTC; CDR3 protein: CASTGGTGVYEQYF; D gene: TRBD1; J gene: TRBJ2-7; clone size: NA; V gene: TRBV5-1
CDR3 DNA: TGCGCCAGCAGCTCCGGGACAGGGATCTCTGAAGCTTTCTTT; CDR3 protein: CASSSGTGISEAFF; D gene: TRBD1; J gene: TRBJ1-1; clone size: NA; V gene: TRBV5-1
CDR3 DNA: TGCAGTGCTAGATCTACTAGTGCGGAACTCTCCTACGAGCAGTACTTC; CDR3 protein: CSARSTSAELSYEQYF; D gene: NA; J gene: TRBJ2-7; clone size: few; V gene: TRBV20-1
CDR3 DNA: TGCGCCAGCAGCCTCGACGGTGCAACTAATGAAAAACTGTTTTTT; CDR3 protein: CASSLDGATNEKLFF; D gene: NA; J gene: TRBJ1-4; clone size: few; V gene: TRBV5-1
CDR3 DNA: TGTGCCAGCAGGTTACAGGTTACCTACGAGCAGTACTTC; CDR3 protein: CASRLQVTYEQYF; D gene: NA; J gene: TRBJ2-7; clone size: NA; V gene: TRBV6-5
CDR3 DNA: TGTGCCAGCAGTTTCCCATCAGCGGGAGGCTCCTACGAGCAGTACTTC; CDR3 protein: CASSFPSAGGSYEQYF; D gene: TRBD2; J gene: TRBJ2-7; clone size: NA; V gene: TRBV28
CDR3 DNA: TGTGCCAGCAGCGTTGGGGTATTCGAGGGAGACGAGCAGTACTTC; CDR3 protein: CASSVGVFEGDEQYF; D gene: NA; J gene: TRBJ2-7; clone size: few; V gene: TRBV27
CDR3 DNA: TGCAGTGCTACCCGACTAGCGGGAGGCTATGAGCAGTTCTTC; CDR3 protein: CSATRLAGGYEQFF; D gene: TRBD2; J gene: TRBJ2-1; clone size: NA; V gene: TRBV20-1
CDR3 DNA: TGTGCCAGCAATAATTGGGGCCAGGCTTCAACCAATGAGCAGTTCTTC; CDR3 protein: CASNNWGQASTNEQFF; D gene: NA; J gene: TRBJ2-1; clone size: NA; V gene: TRBV6-5
CDR3 DNA: TGCAGTGCTCAAACCCCCGGGACAGTGTACACAGATACGCAGTATTTT; CDR3 protein: CSAQTPGTVYTDTQYF; D gene: TRBD1; J gene: TRBJ2-3; clone size: NA; V gene: TRBV20-1